The clone carrying this TCR beta chain was found once. The source of the sample is a study of beta chain features in type 1 diabetes. Stem cell-like memory, regulatory, central memory and naive CD4+ cells were sorted via CD45RO/CCR7/CD25/CD127/CD95/CD27. Purity exceeded 98% in all sorted populations. Sequencing targeted expressed TCRB transcripts, as all isolated RNA had been reverse transcribed. Here immunoSEQ multiplex PCR was the method, and the copy in TCRdb shows in-frame clones only, minus some. The sample consists of about 290,000 clones, around 7.3% of them appearing once. V was pared by 6 bases and J by 6 bases, with 7 bases of the junction left unmatched. The germline gives CDR1 SNHLY, CDR2 FYNNEI. CDR3 length: 15 amino acids.

The gene calls are TRBV2 and TRBJ2-6; TRBD1 matches at 8 bases. This receptor was taken from a woman aged 18 to 35 in good health. The sample consisted of central memory CD4+ T cells from blood. In DNA, the CDR3 is TGTGCCAGCAGCGAGGACAGGGTCATGGCCAACGTCCTGACTTTC. Amino acid sequence: CASSEDRVMANVLTF.